Included here is one TCR beta chain sequence, with context. This sample was taken from a study of blood T cell repertoires in COVID-19. The V end was cut by 3 bases, the J end by 6 bases, with 12 bases between. Germline V gene sequence: CDR1 SGHTA, CDR2 FQGNSA. The CDR3 has 14 amino acids. The protocol was immunoSEQ multiplex PCR, while the TCRdb copy is restricted to in-frame clones and leaves out a portion. The sample has over 250,000 clones, 83% seen once. The chain uses TRBV7-2 and TRBJ1-5; D not certain. The material sequenced was peripheral blood. This TCR came from a woman in her fifties or sixties who had recovered from COVID-19. Written as DNA, the CDR3 is TGTGCCAGCAGCTTGTACGGGGAAAGTCAGCCCCAGCATTTT. This translates into CASSLYGESQPQHF.